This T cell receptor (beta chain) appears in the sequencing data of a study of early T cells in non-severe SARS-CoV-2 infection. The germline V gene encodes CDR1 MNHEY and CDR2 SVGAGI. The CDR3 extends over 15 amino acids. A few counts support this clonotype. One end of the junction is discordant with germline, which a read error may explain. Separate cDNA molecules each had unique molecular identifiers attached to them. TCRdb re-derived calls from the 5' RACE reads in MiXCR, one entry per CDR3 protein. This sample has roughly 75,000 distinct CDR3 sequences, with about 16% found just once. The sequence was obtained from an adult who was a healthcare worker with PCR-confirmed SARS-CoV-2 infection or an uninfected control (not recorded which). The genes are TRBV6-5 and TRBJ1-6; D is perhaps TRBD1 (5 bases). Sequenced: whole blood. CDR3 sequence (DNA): TGTGCCAGCAGTCCCCGGGGCTCCTATAATTCACCCCTCCATTTT. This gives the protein CASSPRGSYNSPLHF.